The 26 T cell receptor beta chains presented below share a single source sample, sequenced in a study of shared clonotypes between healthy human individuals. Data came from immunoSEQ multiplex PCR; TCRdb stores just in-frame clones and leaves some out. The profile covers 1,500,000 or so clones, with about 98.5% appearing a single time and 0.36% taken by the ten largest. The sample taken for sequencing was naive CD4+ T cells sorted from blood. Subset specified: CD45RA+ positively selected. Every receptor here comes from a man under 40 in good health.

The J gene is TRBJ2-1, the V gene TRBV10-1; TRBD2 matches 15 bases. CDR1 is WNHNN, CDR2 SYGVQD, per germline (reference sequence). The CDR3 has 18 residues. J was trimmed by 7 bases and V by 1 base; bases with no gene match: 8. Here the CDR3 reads CASSEFRTSGRARNEQFF. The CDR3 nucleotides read TGCGCCAGCAGTGAGTTCCGGACTAGCGGGAGGGCCAGGAATGAGCAGTTCTTC.

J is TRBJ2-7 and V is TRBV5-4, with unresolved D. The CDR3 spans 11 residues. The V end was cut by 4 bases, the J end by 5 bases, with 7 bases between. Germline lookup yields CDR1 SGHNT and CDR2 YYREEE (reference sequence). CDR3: CASSTTNEQYF. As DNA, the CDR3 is TGTGCCAGCAGCACCACCAACGAGCAGTACTTC.

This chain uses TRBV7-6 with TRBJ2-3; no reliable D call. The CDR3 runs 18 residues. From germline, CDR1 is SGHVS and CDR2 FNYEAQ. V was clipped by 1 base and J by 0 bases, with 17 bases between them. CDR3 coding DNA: TGTGCCAGCAGCTTAGGGCCCCCACAGATTAAAAGCACAGATACGCAGTATTTT. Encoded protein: CASSLGPPQIKSTDTQYF.

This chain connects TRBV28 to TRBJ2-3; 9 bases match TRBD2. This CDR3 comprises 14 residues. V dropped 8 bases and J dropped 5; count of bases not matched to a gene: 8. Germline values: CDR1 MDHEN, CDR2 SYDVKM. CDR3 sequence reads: CASSASREGDTQYF. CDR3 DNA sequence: TGTGCCAGCTCCGCTTCGCGGGAGGGAGATACGCAGTATTTT.

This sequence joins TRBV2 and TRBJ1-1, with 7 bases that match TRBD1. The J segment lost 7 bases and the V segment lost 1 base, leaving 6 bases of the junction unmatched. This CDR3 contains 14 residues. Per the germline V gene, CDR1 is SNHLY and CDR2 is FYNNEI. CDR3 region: CASSEVRGGGEAFF. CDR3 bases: TGTGCCAGCAGTGAAGTAAGAGGGGGCGGTGAAGCTTTCTTT.

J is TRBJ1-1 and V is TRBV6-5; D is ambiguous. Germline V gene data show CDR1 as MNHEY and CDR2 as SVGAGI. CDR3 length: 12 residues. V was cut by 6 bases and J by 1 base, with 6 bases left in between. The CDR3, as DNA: TGTGCCAGCAGGGGGTGGAACACTGAAGCTTTCTTT. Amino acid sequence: CASRGWNTEAFF.

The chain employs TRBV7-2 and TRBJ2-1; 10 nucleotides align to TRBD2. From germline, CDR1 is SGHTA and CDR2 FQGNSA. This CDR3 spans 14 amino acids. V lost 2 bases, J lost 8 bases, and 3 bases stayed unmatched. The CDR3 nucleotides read TGTGCCAGCAGCTTATCGCTAGCGGGAGATGAGCAGTTCTTC. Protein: CASSLSLAGDEQFF.

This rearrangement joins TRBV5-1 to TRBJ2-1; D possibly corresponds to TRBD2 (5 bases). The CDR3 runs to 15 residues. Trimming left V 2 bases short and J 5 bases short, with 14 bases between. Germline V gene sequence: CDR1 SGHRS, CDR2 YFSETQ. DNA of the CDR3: TGCGCCAGCAGCTTACAGACTACCCTCAACAATGAGCAGTTCTTC. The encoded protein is CASSLQTTLNNEQFF.

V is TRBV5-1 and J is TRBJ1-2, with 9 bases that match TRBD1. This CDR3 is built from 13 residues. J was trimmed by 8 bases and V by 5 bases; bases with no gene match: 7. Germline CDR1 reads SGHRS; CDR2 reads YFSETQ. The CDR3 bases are TGCGCCAGCAGTGTTACAGGGGGCGCCGGCTACACCTTC. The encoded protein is CASSVTGGAGYTF.

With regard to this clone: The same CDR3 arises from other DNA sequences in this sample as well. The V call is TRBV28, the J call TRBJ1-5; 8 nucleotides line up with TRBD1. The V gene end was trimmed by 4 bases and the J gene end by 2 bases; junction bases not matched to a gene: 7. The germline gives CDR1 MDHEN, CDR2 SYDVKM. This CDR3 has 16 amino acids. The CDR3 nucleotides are TGTGCCAGCAGTTCATGGACAGGGCGGGGCAATCAGCCCCAGCATTTT. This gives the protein CASSSWTGRGNQPQHF.

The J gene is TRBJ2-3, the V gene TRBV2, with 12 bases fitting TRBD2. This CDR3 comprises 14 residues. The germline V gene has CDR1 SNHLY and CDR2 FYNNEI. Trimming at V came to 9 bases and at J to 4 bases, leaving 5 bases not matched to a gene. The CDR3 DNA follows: TGTGCCAGGGGACTAGCGGGTAACCCAGATACGCAGTATTTT. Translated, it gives CARGLAGNPDTQYF.

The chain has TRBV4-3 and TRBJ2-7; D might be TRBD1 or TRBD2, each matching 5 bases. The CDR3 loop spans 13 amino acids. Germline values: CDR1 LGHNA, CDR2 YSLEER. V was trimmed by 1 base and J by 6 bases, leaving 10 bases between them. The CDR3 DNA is TGCGCCAGCAGCCAAGGGGGGTCTTTCGAGCAGTACTTC. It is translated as CASSQGGSFEQYF.

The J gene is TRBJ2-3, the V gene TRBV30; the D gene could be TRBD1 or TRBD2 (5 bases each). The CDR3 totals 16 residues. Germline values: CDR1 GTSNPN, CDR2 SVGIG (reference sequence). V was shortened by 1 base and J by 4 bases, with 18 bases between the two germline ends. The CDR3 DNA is TGTGCCTGGAGTGGCTCCGAAATGAGGGGTTCAGATACGCAGTATTTT. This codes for CAWSGSEMRGSDTQYF.

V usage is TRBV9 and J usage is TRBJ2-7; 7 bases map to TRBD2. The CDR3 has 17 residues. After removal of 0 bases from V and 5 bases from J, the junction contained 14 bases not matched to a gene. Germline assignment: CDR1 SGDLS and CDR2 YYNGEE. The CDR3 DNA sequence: TGTGCCAGCAGCGTAGGCGCCAGGGCCTTCGGGACTAACGAGCAGTACTTC. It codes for CASSVGARAFGTNEQYF.

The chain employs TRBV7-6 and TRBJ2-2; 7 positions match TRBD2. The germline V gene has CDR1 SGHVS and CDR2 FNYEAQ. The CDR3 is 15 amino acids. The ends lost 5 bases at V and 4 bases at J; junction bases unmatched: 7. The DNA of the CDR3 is TGTGCCAGCAGCCCCACGGGGGGAACCACCGGGGAGCTGTTTTTT. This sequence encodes CASSPTGGTTGELFF.

This CDR3 reads CASLLAGINNEQFF. The CDR3 DNA reads as TGTGCCAGCTTACTAGCGGGAATAAACAATGAGCAGTTCTTC. The chain joins TRBV2 to TRBJ2-1; 10 bases match TRBD2. V gave up 8 bases and J gave up 5 bases; unmatched junction bases: 6. The CDR3 length is 14 residues. The germline gives CDR1 SNHLY, CDR2 FYNNEI.

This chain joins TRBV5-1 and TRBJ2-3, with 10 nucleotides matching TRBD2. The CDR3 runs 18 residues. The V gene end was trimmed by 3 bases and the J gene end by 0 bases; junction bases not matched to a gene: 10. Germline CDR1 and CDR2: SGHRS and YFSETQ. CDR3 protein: CASSYSVTSGASTDTQYF. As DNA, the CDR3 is TGCGCCAGCAGCTACTCGGTTACTAGCGGGGCCAGCACAGATACGCAGTATTTT.

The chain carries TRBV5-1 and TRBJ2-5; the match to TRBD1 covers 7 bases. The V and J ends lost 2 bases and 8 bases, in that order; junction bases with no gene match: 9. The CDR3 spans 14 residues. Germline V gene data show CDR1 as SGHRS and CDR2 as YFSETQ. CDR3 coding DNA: TGCGCCAGCAGCTTAGGGTGGCAGGGGGACACCCAGTACTTC. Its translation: CASSLGWQGDTQYF.

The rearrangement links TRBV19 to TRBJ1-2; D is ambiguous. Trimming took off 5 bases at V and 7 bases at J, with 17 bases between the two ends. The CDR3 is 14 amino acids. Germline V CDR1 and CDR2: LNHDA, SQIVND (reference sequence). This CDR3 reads CASSSGLNPTGYTF. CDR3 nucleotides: TGTGCCAGTAGTTCCGGTCTGAATCCGACTGGCTACACCTTC.

The CDR3 coding sequence is TGTGCCAGCAGCTTGGGACTAGCGGGAGTCAATGAGCAGTTCTTC. This gives the protein CASSLGLAGVNEQFF. The V call is TRBV11-1, the J call TRBJ2-1; TRBD2 matches 14 bases. V shed 3 bases, J shed 6 bases, and the junction held 1 base outside the gene matches. The CDR3 has 15 residues. CDR1 and CDR2 from the germline V gene are SGHAT and FQDESV (reference sequence). Combining the CDR3 with reference TRBV11-1 and TRBJ2-1 gives the whole variable domain EAEVAQSPRYKITEKSQAVAFWCDPISGHATLYWYRQILGQGPELLVQFQDESVVDDSQLPKDRFSAERLKGVDSTLKIQPAELGDSAMYLCASSLGLAGVNEQFFGPGTRLTVL.

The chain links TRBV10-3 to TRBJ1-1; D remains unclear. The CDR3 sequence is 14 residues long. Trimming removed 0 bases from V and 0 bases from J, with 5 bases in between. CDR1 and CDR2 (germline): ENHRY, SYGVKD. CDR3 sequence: CAISESLLNTEAFF. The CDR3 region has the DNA TGTGCCATCAGTGAGTCGCTATTGAACACTGAAGCTTTCTTT.

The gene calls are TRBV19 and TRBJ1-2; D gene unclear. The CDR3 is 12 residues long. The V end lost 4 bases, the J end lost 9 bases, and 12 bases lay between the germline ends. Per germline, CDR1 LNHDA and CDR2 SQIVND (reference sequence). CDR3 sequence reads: CASSTSTLRYTF. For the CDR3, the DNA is TGTGCCAGTAGTACCTCCACCCTTCGCTACACCTTC.

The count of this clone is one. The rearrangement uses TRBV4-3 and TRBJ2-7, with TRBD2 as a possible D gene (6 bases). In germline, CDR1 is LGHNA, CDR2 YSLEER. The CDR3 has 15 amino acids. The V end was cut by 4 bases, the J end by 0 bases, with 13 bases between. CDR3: CASSRTMGGSYEQYF. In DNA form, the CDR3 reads TGCGCCAGCAGCCGGACGATGGGGGGCTCCTACGAGCAGTACTTC.

The CDR3, as DNA: TGTGCCAGCAGCTTGGCTGTTTTTAATCAGCCCCAGCATTTT. Protein product: CASSLAVFNQPQHF. The J gene is TRBJ1-5, the V gene TRBV5-5; D is unresolved. Looked up from germline, CDR1 is SGHKS and CDR2 is YYEKEE (reference sequence). V lost 0 bases to trimming and J lost 4 bases, with 8 bases between them. There are 14 residues in the CDR3.

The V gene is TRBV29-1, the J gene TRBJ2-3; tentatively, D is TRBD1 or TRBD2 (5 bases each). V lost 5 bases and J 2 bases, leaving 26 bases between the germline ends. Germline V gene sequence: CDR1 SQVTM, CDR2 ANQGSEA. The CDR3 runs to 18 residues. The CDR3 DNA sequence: TGCAGCGTTAGATCGAGGGTCACGGGGCGGGCGCTCACAGATACGCAGTATTTT. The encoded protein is CSVRSRVTGRALTDTQYF.

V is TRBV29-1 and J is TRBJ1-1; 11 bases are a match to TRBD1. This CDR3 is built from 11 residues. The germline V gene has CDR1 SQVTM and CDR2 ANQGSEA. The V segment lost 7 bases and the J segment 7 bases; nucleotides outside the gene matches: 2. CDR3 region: CSGGQGGEAFF. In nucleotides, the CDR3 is TGCAGCGGGGGACAGGGGGGTGAAGCTTTCTTT.